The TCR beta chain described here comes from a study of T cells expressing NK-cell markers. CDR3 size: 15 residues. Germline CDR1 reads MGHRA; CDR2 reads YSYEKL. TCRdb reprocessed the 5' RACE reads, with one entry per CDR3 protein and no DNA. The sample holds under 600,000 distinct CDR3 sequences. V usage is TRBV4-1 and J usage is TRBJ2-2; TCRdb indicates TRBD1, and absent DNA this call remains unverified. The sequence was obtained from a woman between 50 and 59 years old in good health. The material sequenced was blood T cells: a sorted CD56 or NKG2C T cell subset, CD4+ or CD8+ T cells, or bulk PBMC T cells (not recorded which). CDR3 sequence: CASRNPGQKSGELFF.